Listed below are T cell receptor beta chains from one sample, sequenced in a study of blood T cell repertoires in COVID-19. The assay was immunoSEQ multiplex PCR, and TCRdb's table has in-frame clones only and misses some. Counted here are approximately 200,000 clones, more than 65% occurring once; the ten biggest clones make up about 3%. Material: peripheral blood. Receptors were obtained from a woman aged 25 to 39 who had recovered from COVID-19. The CDR3 runs from the conserved cysteine through the conserved F or W. Fields, in order: J gene, clone size, V gene, D gene, CDR3 DNA, CDR3 protein. A D gene is named only where the DNA matches it firmly. The size of a clone is reported for some rows only, either as once, few or many, or as a class for expanded clones.

j_gene: TRBJ2-1
abundance: -
v_gene: TRBV10-3
d_gene: TRBD1
CDR3nt: TGTGCCATCGCGGCGACAGGGACCATTTACAATGAGCAGTTCTTC
CDR3aa: CAIAATGTIYNEQFF

j_gene: TRBJ2-1
abundance: -
v_gene: TRBV5-1
d_gene: TRBD2
CDR3nt: TGCGCCAGCAGCTTGGGGCTAGCGGGAGGGCCGCGGCAGTTCTTC
CDR3aa: CASSLGLAGGPRQFF

j_gene: TRBJ2-7
abundance: -
v_gene: TRBV5-8
d_gene: -
CDR3nt: TGTGCCAGCAGCTTGGAGGAGCCGAAGGACGAGCAGTACTTC
CDR3aa: CASSLEEPKDEQYF

j_gene: TRBJ1-5
abundance: -
v_gene: TRBV30
d_gene: TRBD1
CDR3nt: TGTGCCTGGAGTCCCGCGGGACAGGGAAGACAGCCCCAGCATTTT
CDR3aa: CAWSPAGQGRQPQHF

j_gene: TRBJ2-7
abundance: many
v_gene: TRBV9
d_gene: -
CDR3nt: TGTGCCAGCAGCGCCCGGGACTCGACCTCCGAGCAGTACTTC
CDR3aa: CASSARDSTSEQYF

j_gene: TRBJ2-1
abundance: once
v_gene: TRBV5-1
d_gene: TRBD2
CDR3nt: TGCGCCAGCAGCTTGCGCAGGGAACCTAGCGGTATTAACAATGAGCAGTTCTTC
CDR3aa: CASSLRREPSGINNEQFF

j_gene: TRBJ1-1
abundance: once
v_gene: TRBV7-9
d_gene: -
CDR3nt: TGTGCCAGCAGCGTCAAGAACACTGAAGCTTTCTTT
CDR3aa: CASSVKNTEAFF

j_gene: TRBJ2-5
abundance: -
v_gene: TRBV6-5
d_gene: TRBD1
CDR3nt: TGTGCCAGCAGACCTGGGACAGCCCGAGAGACCCAGTACTTC
CDR3aa: CASRPGTARETQYF

j_gene: TRBJ1-1
abundance: -
v_gene: TRBV2
d_gene: -
CDR3nt: TGTGCCAGCAGTGCCGTCCCGGAGACTGAAGCTTTCTTT
CDR3aa: CASSAVPETEAFF

j_gene: TRBJ2-1
abundance: few
v_gene: TRBV7-9
d_gene: -
CDR3nt: TGTGCCAGCCCCGGAGGCGGGTCCTACAATGAGCAGTTCTTC
CDR3aa: CASPGGGSYNEQFF

j_gene: TRBJ2-5
abundance: -
v_gene: TRBV27
d_gene: TRBD1
CDR3nt: TGTGCCAGCAGTTTATCCCCCCGGACAGGGGTCAGGGAGACCCAGTACTTC
CDR3aa: CASSLSPRTGVRETQYF

j_gene: TRBJ1-1
abundance: -
v_gene: TRBV3-1/TRBV3-2
d_gene: TRBD1
CDR3nt: TGTGCCAGCAGCCACAATGACAGGGGATCTGAAGCTTTCTTT
CDR3aa: CASSHNDRGSEAFF

j_gene: TRBJ2-7
abundance: -
v_gene: TRBV28
d_gene: -
CDR3nt: TGTGCCAGCAGTTTCGACAGCTACGAGCAGTACTTC
CDR3aa: CASSFDSYEQYF

j_gene: TRBJ2-5
abundance: -
v_gene: TRBV9
d_gene: TRBD2
CDR3nt: TGTGCCAGCAGCCTCGGACTAGCGGGAGGGTCGGAAGAGACCCAGTACTTC
CDR3aa: CASSLGLAGGSEETQYF

j_gene: TRBJ1-1
abundance: -
v_gene: TRBV19
d_gene: -
CDR3nt: TGTGCCAGTAGTGAGCGAGACACTGAAGCTTTCTTT
CDR3aa: CASSERDTEAFF

j_gene: TRBJ2-3
abundance: -
v_gene: TRBV24-1
d_gene: TRBD2
CDR3nt: TGTGCCACCAGTGATTTTTGGACTAGCGGGTTCACAGATACGCAGTATTTT
CDR3aa: CATSDFWTSGFTDTQYF

j_gene: TRBJ2-1
abundance: -
v_gene: TRBV7-3
d_gene: TRBD2
CDR3nt: TGTGCCAGCAGCTTACGAGCGGGGGATTTCAATGAGCAGTTCTTC
CDR3aa: CASSLRAGDFNEQFF

j_gene: TRBJ2-1
abundance: -
v_gene: TRBV19
d_gene: TRBD1
CDR3nt: TGTGCCAGTACCCGTGTGGTGGGACAGGGTCAATCAGGTGGCAATGAGCAGTTCTTC
CDR3aa: CASTRVVGQGQSGGNEQFF

j_gene: TRBJ2-3
abundance: -
v_gene: TRBV25-1
d_gene: -
CDR3nt: TGTGCCAGCAGTGACTCCCACGAGGTGTCAGATACGCAGTATTTT
CDR3aa: CASSDSHEVSDTQYF

j_gene: TRBJ2-3
abundance: -
v_gene: TRBV15
d_gene: TRBD2
CDR3nt: TGTGCCACCAGCATGAAGTTAGTGCGGGAGGCCGGGGATACGCAGTATTTT
CDR3aa: CATSMKLVREAGDTQYF

j_gene: TRBJ1-1
abundance: -
v_gene: TRBV19
d_gene: -
CDR3nt: TGTGCCAGTAGTATAGGGGTCGCGACAGGCGAATTGAACACTGAAGCTTTCTTT
CDR3aa: CASSIGVATGELNTEAFF

j_gene: TRBJ1-6
abundance: -
v_gene: TRBV9
d_gene: -
CDR3nt: TGTGCCAGCAGCGTAGGGAGCTCCTATAATTCACCCCTCCACTTT
CDR3aa: CASSVGSSYNSPLHF

j_gene: TRBJ2-7
abundance: -
v_gene: TRBV6-5
d_gene: TRBD1
CDR3nt: TGTGCCAGCAGTTACTCTAGGACAGGGGACTCCTACGAGCAGTACTTC
CDR3aa: CASSYSRTGDSYEQYF

j_gene: TRBJ2-1
abundance: -
v_gene: TRBV27
d_gene: TRBD2
CDR3nt: TGTGCCAGCCGCTTAGCGGGAGTGGGTTCCTACAATGAGCAGTTCTTC
CDR3aa: CASRLAGVGSYNEQFF

j_gene: TRBJ2-1
abundance: -
v_gene: TRBV19
d_gene: TRBD2
CDR3nt: TGTGCCAGTAGTACTCTAGCGGGAGGTTCCTACAATGAGCAGTTCTTC
CDR3aa: CASSTLAGGSYNEQFF

j_gene: TRBJ2-2
abundance: -
v_gene: TRBV13
d_gene: -
CDR3nt: TGTGCCAGCAGCTTAGAAGCCACGGCGAACACCGGGGAGCTGTTTTTT
CDR3aa: CASSLEATANTGELFF

j_gene: TRBJ1-2
abundance: -
v_gene: TRBV18
d_gene: -
CDR3nt: TGTGCCAGCTCACAAACGGACAGCTTCTATGGCTACACCTTC
CDR3aa: CASSQTDSFYGYTF

j_gene: TRBJ2-2
abundance: -
v_gene: TRBV11-2
d_gene: -
CDR3nt: TGTGCCAGCAGCTTAGCAGGGTACGCCGGGGAGCTGTTTTTT
CDR3aa: CASSLAGYAGELFF

j_gene: TRBJ2-7
abundance: -
v_gene: TRBV11-2
d_gene: TRBD2
CDR3nt: TGTGCCAGCAGCTCCGAACTAGCGGGAGGGCCCCCAGGCTTC
CDR3aa: CASSSELAGGPPGF

j_gene: TRBJ1-1
abundance: -
v_gene: TRBV12-3/TRBV12-4
d_gene: -
CDR3nt: TGTGCCAGCAGCGGGTATACTGAAGCTTTCTTT
CDR3aa: CASSGYTEAFF

j_gene: TRBJ1-2
abundance: -
v_gene: TRBV5-1
d_gene: -
CDR3nt: TGCGCCAGCAGCTTGGACAGTAACTCCTATCTGTCCTATGGCTACACCTTC
CDR3aa: CASSLDSNSYLSYGYTF

j_gene: TRBJ1-4
abundance: -
v_gene: TRBV6-5
d_gene: -
CDR3nt: TGTGCCAGCAGTTACCCAGGCCCAACTAATGAAAAACTGTTTTTT
CDR3aa: CASSYPGPTNEKLFF

j_gene: TRBJ2-1
abundance: -
v_gene: TRBV28
d_gene: -
CDR3nt: TGTGCCAGCAGTTTCCTAGCGAGTCGATACAATGAGCAGTTCTTC
CDR3aa: CASSFLASRYNEQFF

j_gene: TRBJ2-7
abundance: once
v_gene: TRBV30
d_gene: -
CDR3nt: TGTGCCTGGAGTGCCCAGATCTACGAGCAGTACTTC
CDR3aa: CAWSAQIYEQYF

j_gene: TRBJ1-5
abundance: -
v_gene: TRBV28
d_gene: -
CDR3nt: TGTGCCAGCAGTCCCGAGGTTGGGGGGGCTTATCAGCCCCAGCATTTT
CDR3aa: CASSPEVGGAYQPQHF

j_gene: TRBJ2-1
abundance: -
v_gene: TRBV7-8
d_gene: TRBD1
CDR3nt: TGTGCCAGCAGCCTTCACAGGGGGTCCCGCTCCTACAATGAGCAGTTCTTC
CDR3aa: CASSLHRGSRSYNEQFF

j_gene: TRBJ1-1
abundance: -
v_gene: TRBV30
d_gene: -
CDR3nt: TGTGCCTGGAGTGGACAAAACACTGAAGCTTTCTTT
CDR3aa: CAWSGQNTEAFF

j_gene: TRBJ2-2
abundance: -
v_gene: TRBV6-4
d_gene: TRBD1
CDR3nt: TGTGCCAGCAGACAGGGGGGAGACACCGGGGAGCTGTTTTTT
CDR3aa: CASRQGGDTGELFF

j_gene: TRBJ2-1
abundance: once
v_gene: TRBV5-4
d_gene: TRBD2
CDR3nt: TGTGCCAGCAGCTTGGGCTGGACTAGCGGGAGATCGTATGAGCAGTTCTTC
CDR3aa: CASSLGWTSGRSYEQFF

j_gene: TRBJ2-7
abundance: -
v_gene: TRBV6-5
d_gene: -
CDR3nt: TGTGCCAGCAGACTCTCAGGGGACCCGTCCTACGAGCAGTACTTC
CDR3aa: CASRLSGDPSYEQYF

j_gene: TRBJ1-2
abundance: once
v_gene: TRBV30
d_gene: -
CDR3nt: TGTGCCCGGAGCGGGGGGAGTGGCTACACCTTC
CDR3aa: CARSGGSGYTF

j_gene: TRBJ1-1
abundance: -
v_gene: TRBV6-5
d_gene: -
CDR3nt: TGTGCCAGCAGGAACGATGGCTTCGCTGAAGCTTTCTTT
CDR3aa: CASRNDGFAEAFF

j_gene: TRBJ1-6
abundance: -
v_gene: TRBV5-6
d_gene: TRBD1
CDR3nt: TGTGCCAGCAGCTTGGGGGACAGTCTCTATAATTCACCCCTCCACTTT
CDR3aa: CASSLGDSLYNSPLHF

j_gene: TRBJ2-7
abundance: -
v_gene: TRBV19
d_gene: -
CDR3nt: TGTGCCAGTAGTATCCGGCCGGCGGAATACGAGCAGTACTTC
CDR3aa: CASSIRPAEYEQYF

j_gene: TRBJ1-1
abundance: few
v_gene: TRBV7-9
d_gene: -
CDR3nt: TGTGCCAGCAGCGAAGCAGGGATGGCTTTCTTT
CDR3aa: CASSEAGMAFF

j_gene: TRBJ2-1
abundance: -
v_gene: TRBV3-1/TRBV3-2
d_gene: -
CDR3nt: TGTGCCAGCAGCGACGGGATGGGTACCAATGAGCAGTTCTTC
CDR3aa: CASSDGMGTNEQFF